This T cell receptor beta chain was recorded in a study of stem cell transplantation in POMP-related autoinflammatory disease. Study in general: Defective thymoproteasomes were hypothesized to impair CD8+ T-cell positive selection. Before transplant: CD4+ naive skewing, low CD8+ proportions, reduced cytokine secretion. Study-wide points: Fewer unique TRB V-J gene pairings were identified in patients with PRAID.

TCRdb's copy holds only in-frame clones and misses some; the assay was immunoSEQ multiplex PCR. The sample shows approximately 30,000 clones, 88% of them seen only once. The CDR3 has 14 amino acids. Trimming left V 2 bases short and J 6 bases short, with 13 bases between. The germline gives CDR1 MNHEY, CDR2 SVGAGI. Regarding this clone: Its antigen is not identified.

The gene calls are TRBV6-5 and TRBJ1-2, with D possibly TRBD1 on 6 matching bases. This receptor was identified in a human donor with POMP-related autoinflammation and immune dysregulation (PRAID). This material consisted of CD4+ T cells from PBMCs, taken before stem cell transplantation. The CDR3 DNA sequence: TGTGCCAGCAGTTACCATCGGGGGCCGGATGGCTACACCTTC. Amino acids: CASSYHRGPDGYTF.